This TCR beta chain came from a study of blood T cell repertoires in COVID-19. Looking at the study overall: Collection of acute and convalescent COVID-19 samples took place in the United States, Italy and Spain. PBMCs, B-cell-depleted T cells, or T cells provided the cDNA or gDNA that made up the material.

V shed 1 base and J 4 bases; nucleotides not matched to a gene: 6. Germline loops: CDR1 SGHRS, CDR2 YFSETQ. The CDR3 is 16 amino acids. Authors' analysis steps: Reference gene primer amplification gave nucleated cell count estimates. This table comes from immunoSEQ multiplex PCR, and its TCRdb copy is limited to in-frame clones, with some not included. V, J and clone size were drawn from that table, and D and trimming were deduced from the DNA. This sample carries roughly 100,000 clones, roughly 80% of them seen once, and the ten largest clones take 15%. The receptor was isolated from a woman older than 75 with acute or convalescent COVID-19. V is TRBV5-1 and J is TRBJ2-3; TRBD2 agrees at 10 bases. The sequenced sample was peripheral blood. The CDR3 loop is CASSLISGRAPDTQYF. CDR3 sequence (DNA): TGCGCCAGCAGCTTGATAAGCGGGAGGGCCCCAGATACGCAGTATTTT.